This TCR beta chain was obtained from a study of T cells in Graves' hyperthyroidism and ophthalmopathy. Amplified TCR beta CDR3 regions derived from RNA transcripts. The HTBI set primed first-round TCR CDR3 RT-PCR. TCRdb analysed the multiplex PCR reads with MiXCR anew, one entry per CDR3 protein. The table includes roughly 550,000 distinct CDR3 sequences, roughly 16% detected once. CDR3 length: 18 amino acids. Germline V gives CDR1 MNHNY, CDR2 SVGAGI (reference sequence). J was trimmed by 1 base and V by 0 bases; bases with no gene match: 3. Sample: blood. The sequence was collected from a woman aged 30 to 39 with Graves' ophthalmopathy. The V and J genes are TRBV6-6 and TRBJ2-5, with 15 bases lining up with TRBD2. Written as DNA, the CDR3 is TGTGCCAGCAGTTACTCGGGACTAGCGGGAGGCCCCCAAGAGACCCAGTACTTC. Translation gives CASSYSGLAGGPQETQYF.